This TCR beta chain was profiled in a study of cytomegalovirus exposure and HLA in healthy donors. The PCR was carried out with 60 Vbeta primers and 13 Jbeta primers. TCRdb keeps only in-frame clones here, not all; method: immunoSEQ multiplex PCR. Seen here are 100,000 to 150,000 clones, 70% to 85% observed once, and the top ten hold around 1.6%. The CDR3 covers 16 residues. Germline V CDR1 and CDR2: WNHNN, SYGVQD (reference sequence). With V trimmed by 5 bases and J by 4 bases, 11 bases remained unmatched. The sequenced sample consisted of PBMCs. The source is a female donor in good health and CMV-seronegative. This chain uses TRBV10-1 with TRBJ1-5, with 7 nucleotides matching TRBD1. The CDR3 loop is CASSPWDRWRNQPQHF. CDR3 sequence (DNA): TGCGCCAGCAGTCCTTGGGACAGATGGCGGAATCAGCCCCAGCATTTT.